This T cell receptor beta chain was profiled in a study of CD8+ T cells in alopecia areata. Study at large: Those treated were given oral tofacitinib at 5 to 10 mg twice daily. Study-wide results and limits: Lesional scalp exceeded normal scalp in clonality, especially in alopecia totalis/universalis. Resident alphabeta T-cell populations of normal skin are likewise subject to sequencing in scalp samples.

This clone was seen once. Its target is unknown. Treatment here: oral pan-JAK inhibitor, 5-10 mg twice daily. Isolated RNA was reverse transcribed into cDNA used as the sequencing template. The data were produced by immunoSEQ multiplex PCR, yet TCRdb's version contains in-frame clones alone and is incomplete. The sample comprises 210,000 or so clones, over 60% of which are singletons, and 0.95% to 1.5% rests with the top ten. The CDR3 loop spans 13 amino acids. V gave up 3 bases and J gave up 4 bases, with 7 bases separating them. Looked up from germline, CDR1 is MNHEY and CDR2 is SMNVEV (reference sequence).

This sequence joins TRBV27 and TRBJ1-5; the D is unclear. The TCR originated in a human donor with alopecia areata. The sequencing used CD4+ T cells sorted from blood, collected at week 44, from a patient treated with tofacitinib. CDR3 protein: CASSFRRNQPQHF. CDR3 sequence (DNA): TGTGCCAGCAGTTTCCGCAGGAATCAGCCCCAGCATTTT.